Listed below are T cell receptor beta chains from one sample, sequenced in a study of cytomegalovirus exposure and HLA in healthy donors. The repertoire was sequenced with immunoSEQ multiplex PCR; TCRdb's copy has only in-frame clones and lacks some. The sample lists some 150,000 clones; over 70% were seen once. Sequenced input: PBMCs. The receptor source for this set is a man under 40 in good health and CMV-seropositive. Both conserved end residues are part of each CDR3. Each record gives: V gene, J gene, CDR3 protein.

v_call: TRBV5-8
j_call: TRBJ1-4
cdr3_aa: CATPRGLTRGEKLFF

v_call: TRBV10-2
j_call: TRBJ1-1
cdr3_aa: CASRVTGGNTEAFF

v_call: TRBV9
j_call: TRBJ2-1
cdr3_aa: CASSPTSGSSYNEQFF

v_call: TRBV28
j_call: TRBJ1-5
cdr3_aa: CASSSPRGIYSNQPQHF

v_call: TRBV6-1
j_call: TRBJ1-1
cdr3_aa: CASSLAGQLNTEAFF

v_call: TRBV28
j_call: TRBJ2-1
cdr3_aa: CASLAESYNEQFF

v_call: TRBV7-6
j_call: TRBJ1-1
cdr3_aa: CASSRGQAAEAFF

v_call: TRBV4-1
j_call: TRBJ2-7
cdr3_aa: CASSHLAGEAYEQYF

v_call: TRBV7-2
j_call: TRBJ2-7
cdr3_aa: CASSRRTGTGYFEQYF

v_call: TRBV29-1
j_call: TRBJ2-7
cdr3_aa: CSVARQGQQYF

v_call: TRBV25-1
j_call: TRBJ1-4
cdr3_aa: CASSPNEKLFF

v_call: TRBV18
j_call: -
cdr3_aa: CASSPRGHSDEQYF

v_call: TRBV7-9
j_call: TRBJ2-2
cdr3_aa: CASSLGVANTGELFF

v_call: TRBV19
j_call: TRBJ2-7
cdr3_aa: CASSPPVDEQYF

v_call: TRBV4-2
j_call: TRBJ2-1
cdr3_aa: CASSSTRTGGHEQFF

v_call: TRBV28
j_call: TRBJ1-2
cdr3_aa: CASSLRRAGGPWNYGYTF

v_call: TRBV2
j_call: TRBJ2-7
cdr3_aa: CASTKTGSTYEQYF

v_call: TRBV4-2
j_call: TRBJ2-7
cdr3_aa: CASSFSTGGYEQYF

v_call: TRBV7-6
j_call: TRBJ2-5
cdr3_aa: CASSLVASGQETQYF

v_call: TRBV6-5
j_call: TRBJ2-3
cdr3_aa: CASRASTDTQYF